Presented here are 10 T cell receptor beta chains from one specimen sequenced in a study of ipilimumab plus nivolumab after autologous stem cell transplantation. Measured with immunoSEQ multiplex PCR; TCRdb has only the in-frame clones, and not every one. The sample lists under 25,000 clones; approximately 85% were seen once. Here the sequenced sample was PBMCs, taken in a trial of ipilimumab plus nivolumab as post-transplant consolidation. All receptors derive from a male donor with diffuse large B-cell lymphoma.

This clone was seen only a few times. The same CDR3 is also encoded by other DNA sequences in this sample. This chain joins TRBV27 and TRBJ2-3, with D possibly being TRBD2 (7 bases). The CDR3 runs to 16 residues. The germline V gene encodes CDR1 MNHEY and CDR2 SMNVEV (reference sequence). V was shortened by 5 bases and J by 1 base, with 16 bases between the two germline ends. DNA of the CDR3: TGTGCCAGCAGTCTCGGGGGCGGGGGTCGCACAGATACGCAGTATTTT. Its protein is CASSLGGGGRTDTQYF.

The CDR3 DNA sequence: TGTGCCTGGGGACGAACCTCAGGAACTCGTGGCTACACCTTC. This gives the protein CAWGRTSGTRGYTF. The rearrangement joins TRBV30 to TRBJ1-2; D gene unclear. V was cut by 5 bases and J by 7 bases, with 20 bases left in between. This CDR3 region has 14 residues. Germline V gene data show CDR1 as GTSNPN and CDR2 as SVGIG (reference sequence).

The V call is TRBV7-2, the J call TRBJ1-5; 8 bases map to TRBD1. CDR1 and CDR2 (germline): SGHTA, FQGNSA. Losses at the gene ends were 2 bases for V and 3 bases for J; bases not matched to a gene: 3. The CDR3 is 15 amino acids. CDR3 protein: CASSLLGQVNQPQHF. In DNA, the CDR3 is TGTGCCAGCAGCTTATTGGGACAGGTCAATCAGCCCCAGCATTTT.

The chain uses TRBV30 and TRBJ2-1; D possibly matches TRBD1 or TRBD2 (5 bases each). Germline V CDR1 and CDR2: GTSNPN, SVGIG (reference sequence). The ends were cut back, 4 bases at V and 3 bases at J, with 13 bases in the middle. This CDR3 comprises 14 residues. The CDR3 DNA sequence: TGTGCCTGGAAAAGGGACCGGTACTACAATGAGCAGTTCTTC. Amino acid sequence: CAWKRDRYYNEQFF.

This clone has only a few counts. This chain joins TRBV4-3 and TRBJ2-1, with 12 bases matching TRBD2. The CDR3 is made up of 20 amino acids. CDR1 and CDR2 (germline): LGHNA, YSLEER. The J segment lost 0 bases and the V segment lost 0 bases, leaving 9 bases of the junction unmatched. The CDR3 DNA sequence: TGCGCCAGCAGCCAAGAGGCTAGCGGGGGGGTAAGGAGCTCCTACAATGAGCAGTTCTTC. Protein sequence: CASSQEASGGVRSSYNEQFF.

The CDR3 DNA follows: TGTGCCAGCAGTCACCTAAGGGACAGGGGCTACGAGCAGTACTTC. Its translation is CASSHLRDRGYEQYF. V and J are TRBV7-9 and TRBJ2-7; 10 bases fit TRBD1. This CDR3 spans 15 amino acids. The germline V gene encodes CDR1 SEHNR and CDR2 FQNEAQ (reference sequence). The V and J ends lost 6 bases and 3 bases, in that order; junction bases with no gene match: 8.

This clone was recorded a few times. This rearrangement joins TRBV2 to TRBJ1-4, with D uncertain. CDR3 length: 12 residues. Deletions cut 5 bases from V and 5 bases from J, with 6 bases between. CDR1 SNHLY and CDR2 FYNNEI come from the germline V gene. The CDR3 loop is CASSQQNEKLFF. CDR3 coding DNA: TGTGCCAGCAGTCAACAGAATGAAAAACTGTTTTTT.

V usage is TRBV7-2 and J usage is TRBJ2-7, with TRBD1 matching 9 bases. Losses at the gene ends were 4 bases for V and 5 bases for J; bases not matched to a gene: 9. Germline V lookup: CDR1 SGHTA, CDR2 FQGNSA. This CDR3 comprises 15 residues. CDR3 bases: TGTGCCAGCAGCTCGAGGGACAGGGCGTTCAACGAGCAGTACTTC. Residues: CASSSRDRAFNEQYF. Variable domain in full (rest from reference TRBV7-2 and TRBJ2-7): GAGVSQSPSNKVTEKGKDVELRCDPISGHTALYWYRQSLGQGLEFLIYFQGNSAPDKSGLPSDRFSAERTGGSVSTLTIQRTQQEDSAVYLCASSSRDRAFNEQYFGPGTRLTVT.

The chain joins TRBV5-6 to TRBJ1-6; no clear D. CDR1 and CDR2 (germline): SGHDT, YYEEEE. V gave up 3 bases and J gave up 4 bases, with 14 bases separating them. The CDR3 extends over 16 amino acids. The CDR3 loop is CASSYSGLLYNSPLHF. The CDR3 DNA sequence: TGTGCCAGCAGCTACAGCGGTCTACTTTATAATTCACCCCTCCACTTT.

The J gene is TRBJ2-1, the V gene TRBV5-1; the D is unclear. Germline lookup yields CDR1 SGHRS and CDR2 YFSETQ. CDR3 length: 17 amino acids. Deletions cut 2 bases from V and 5 bases from J, with 20 bases between. Written as DNA, the CDR3 is TGCGCCAGCAGCTTCTCCCGCAGCCTCCTCACTAACAATGAGCAGTTCTTC. Translating gives CASSFSRSLLTNNEQFF.